These 17 T cell receptor beta chains were sequenced from one sample in a study of T cell responses to AZD1222 COVID-19 vaccine. Sequenced by immunoSEQ multiplex PCR; TCRdb stores in-frame clones only, minus some. Here the sample spans about 140,000 clones, around 90% being singletons. The sample in question was peripheral blood, obtained on day 0 of AZD1222 vaccination. The receptors shown here come from an adult in good health.

J is TRBJ2-1 and V is TRBV4-1; D might be TRBD2 (5 bases). This CDR3 comprises 14 residues. V was clipped by 1 base and J by 8 bases, with 12 bases between them. Per germline, CDR1 MGHRA and CDR2 YSYEKL. CDR3 sequence (DNA): TGCGCCAGCAGCCAAGGCGAGAGGGCCCATGAGCAGTTCTTC. Its protein is CASSQGERAHEQFF.

The V and J genes are TRBV6-5 and TRBJ1-1, with 9 bases matching TRBD1. Germline CDR1 and CDR2: MNHEY and SVGAGI. This CDR3 is 15 amino acids long. Trimming at V came to 6 bases and at J to 4 bases, leaving 9 bases not matched to a gene. The CDR3, as DNA: TGTGCCAGCAGCGACGCCGGGACAGGGACCACTGAAGCTTTCTTT. As protein: CASSDAGTGTTEAFF.

The J gene is TRBJ2-3, the V gene TRBV29-1, with 15 bases lining up with TRBD2. This CDR3 spans 17 amino acids. Germline CDR1 is SQVTM and CDR2 is ANQGSEA. V lost 7 bases, J lost 0 bases, and 8 bases stayed unmatched. The CDR3 sequence: CSAPGGLAGGSTDTQYF. CDR3 nucleotide sequence: TGCAGCGCCCCAGGGGGACTAGCGGGGGGAAGCACAGATACGCAGTATTTT.

V and J are TRBV7-2 and TRBJ1-4, with 7 bases aligning to TRBD1. The germline gives CDR1 SGHTA, CDR2 FQGNSA. CDR3 size: 14 residues. V trimming: 6 bases; J trimming: 6 bases; junction bases outside the gene matches: 7. The CDR3 loop reads CASRRPGGDEKLFF. CDR3 sequence (DNA): TGTGCCAGCAGGCGTCCAGGGGGGGATGAAAAACTGTTTTTT.

The V call is TRBV6-5, the J call TRBJ2-1; 10 nucleotides agree with TRBD1. V gave up 6 bases and J gave up 5 bases; unmatched junction bases: 4. This CDR3 is 14 amino acids long. Germline CDR1 and CDR2: MNHEY and SVGAGI. The CDR3 protein is CASRRDRGNNEQFF. The CDR3 coding sequence is TGTGCCAGCAGAAGGGACAGGGGCAACAATGAGCAGTTCTTC.

The J gene is TRBJ1-5, the V gene TRBV19; D is possibly TRBD1 (5 bases). Germline V CDR1 and CDR2: LNHDA, SQIVND (reference sequence). V gave up 5 bases and J gave up 6 bases, with 17 bases separating them. This CDR3 contains 15 residues. The CDR3 sequence is CASSPGAGYGQPQHF. The CDR3 DNA reads as TGTGCCAGTAGTCCCGGGGCAGGGTATGGTCAGCCCCAGCATTTT.

This clone has a single count. The chain couples TRBV7-3 to TRBJ1-1; D is undetermined. The CDR3 has 15 residues. Germline V gives CDR1 SGHTA, CDR2 FQGTGA. The germline V and J ends were trimmed by 2 bases and 1 base, with 11 bases remaining between them. The CDR3 sequence: CASSLFSVQNTEAFF. The DNA of the CDR3 is TGTGCCAGCAGCTTATTTTCTGTGCAGAACACTGAAGCTTTCTTT.

V is TRBV7-2 and J is TRBJ2-1; 8 bases agree with TRBD2. This CDR3 contains 14 residues. The junction had 8 bases not matched to a gene; V was cut back by 5 bases and J by 8 bases. CDR1 is SGHTA, CDR2 FQGNSA, per germline. For the CDR3, the DNA is TGTGCCAGCAGCCCCCAGCGGGGGTTCTATGAGCAGTTCTTC. Translating gives CASSPQRGFYEQFF.

The chain has TRBV5-4 and TRBJ1-1, with a tentative D call TRBD1 (6 bases). Germline CDR1 and CDR2: SGHNT and YYREEE (reference sequence). The ends were cut back, 0 bases at V and 6 bases at J, with 9 bases in the middle. The CDR3 loop spans 13 amino acids. The CDR3 region has the DNA TGTGCCAGCAGCTTGGAGCGGGGGCCTGAAGCTTTCTTT. This codes for CASSLERGPEAFF.

This chain links TRBV6-5 with TRBJ2-1, with 13 positions matching TRBD2. The junction had 0 bases not matched to a gene; V was cut back by 8 bases and J by 5 bases. Per the germline V gene, CDR1 is MNHEY and CDR2 is SVGAGI. The CDR3 runs 13 residues. The CDR3 protein is CASGLAGDNEQFF. The CDR3 bases are TGTGCCAGCGGACTAGCGGGAGACAATGAGCAGTTCTTC.

This chain joins TRBV3-1 (or the pseudogene TRBV3-2) and TRBJ2-2, with 10 bases identical to TRBD2. CDR1 LGHDT and CDR2 YNNKEL come from the germline V gene (reference sequence). With 0 bases clipped from V and 7 bases from J, the junction kept 14 bases outside the gene matches. This CDR3 has 19 residues. CDR3: CASSQDLCVGLAVIGELFF. The CDR3 DNA is TGTGCCAGCAGCCAAGATCTGTGTGTAGGACTAGCGGTAATCGGGGAGCTGTTTTTT.

The chain recombines TRBV28 with TRBJ2-7; TRBD1 aligns across 9 bases. Looked up from germline, CDR1 is MDHEN and CDR2 is SYDVKM. V shed 1 base, J shed 3 bases, and the junction held 7 bases outside the gene matches. CDR3 size: 16 residues. Here the CDR3 DNA reads TGTGCCAGCAGTTTATTCGGGACAGGGTATAACTACGAGCAGTACTTC. It yields the protein CASSLFGTGYNYEQYF.

The rearrangement links TRBV6-5 to TRBJ1-6; D unclear. The CDR3 totals 14 residues. Per the germline V gene, CDR1 is MNHEY and CDR2 is SVGAGI. V was clipped by 2 bases and J by 5 bases, with 7 bases between them. The CDR3 is CASSYGPDNSPLHF. Written as DNA, the CDR3 is TGTGCCAGCAGTTACGGGCCGGATAATTCACCCCTCCACTTT.

The V and J genes are TRBV6-2 or TRBV6-3 and TRBJ2-7; 14 nucleotides line up with TRBD2. This CDR3 is 18 amino acids long. The V segment lost 2 bases and the J segment 2 bases; nucleotides outside the gene matches: 8. Germline V gene data show CDR1 as MNHEY and CDR2 as SVGEGT. The CDR3 loop reads CASSYGRLAGGAAYEQYF. In DNA, the CDR3 is TGTGCCAGCAGTTACGGGAGACTAGCGGGAGGGGCAGCCTACGAGCAGTACTTC.

This clone was seen only a few times. The chain couples TRBV6-5 to TRBJ2-1; 11 nucleotides align to TRBD2. V was pared by 5 bases and J by 6 bases, with 3 bases of the junction left unmatched. Germline values: CDR1 MNHEY, CDR2 SVGAGI. The CDR3 loop spans 14 amino acids. CDR3 loop: CASSPGTSGNEQFF. CDR3 bases: TGTGCCAGCAGTCCTGGGACTAGCGGCAATGAGCAGTTCTTC.

This clone was detected only a few times. The CDR3 DNA follows: TGCGCCAGCAGCCAGCGCAAGGATGGTGGCTACACCTTC. It specifies CASSQRKDGGYTF. This rearrangement joins TRBV4-1 to TRBJ1-2; no clear D. Germline CDR1 reads MGHRA; CDR2 reads YSYEKL. CDR3 length: 13 amino acids. V was pared by 3 bases and J by 7 bases, with 12 bases between.

V is TRBV7-9 and J is TRBJ2-2; no definite D call. Per the germline V gene, CDR1 is SEHNR and CDR2 is FQNEAQ (reference sequence). V was cut by 1 base and J by 6 bases, with 15 bases left in between. The CDR3 length is 16 residues. For the CDR3, the DNA is TGTGCCAGCAGCTTAGGGCAGTCCAGCTGGCCCGGGGAGCTGTTTTTT. As protein: CASSLGQSSWPGELFF.